The entry below describes one TCR beta chain. What it binds is not known. In germline, CDR1 is SGHAT, CDR2 FQNNGV. V gave up 7 bases and J gave up 4 bases; unmatched junction bases: 6. There are 13 residues in the CDR3. This sample is part of a study of T cells in Graves' hyperthyroidism and ophthalmopathy. Overall study results and limits: Clonotypes that were expanded in thyroid above 0.001 mostly appeared in blood too.

Authors of the study amplified TCR beta CDR3 regions from RNA transcripts. First-round RT-PCR targeting the TCR CDR3 was performed with the HTBI primer set. TCRdb independently ran MiXCR on the multiplex PCR reads; one entry per CDR3 protein. Of some 300,000 distinct CDR3 sequences listed, about 19% were seen once; the top ten hold about two fifths. This TCR was recovered from a man aged 45-65 years with Graves' ophthalmopathy. Sample: blood. The chain combines TRBV11-2 with TRBJ2-7; 8 bases are a match to TRBD2. CDR3 amino acids: CASTVAGPYEQYF. CDR3 nucleotide sequence: TGTGCCAGCACCGTAGCGGGACCTTACGAGCAGTACTTC.